This TCR beta chain was sequenced in a study of early T cells in non-severe SARS-CoV-2 infection. Whole-study context: Bulk RNA from unsorted whole blood was sequenced; chains were unpaired. Study-wide results and caveats: Anti-spike CD8 responses were favored in VDJdb matching, and private and CD4 specificities were missed.

In this sample, this clonotype turned up a few times. What it binds is not known. Individual cDNA molecules were tagged with unique molecular identifiers, the study reported. Using its own MiXCR run on the 5' RACE reads, TCRdb lists one record per CDR3 protein. The sample consists of some 61,000 distinct CDR3 sequences, approximately 13% of them appearing once. This CDR3 contains 17 residues. Germline values: CDR1 SNHLY, CDR2 FYNNEI. V was clipped by 0 bases and J by 7 bases; unmatched bases: 6. The receptor's source is an adult who was a healthcare worker with PCR-confirmed SARS-CoV-2 infection or an uninfected control (not recorded which). This sequence joins TRBV2 and TRBJ2-2; 12 nucleotides line up with TRBD2. Sequencing was performed on whole blood. CDR3 in amino acids: CASSEARGLAGFGELFF. CDR3 sequence (DNA): TGTGCCAGCAGTGAAGCGCGCGGACTAGCGGGATTCGGGGAGCTGTTTTTT. Full variable domain (missing parts from reference TRBV2 and TRBJ2-2): EPEVTQTPSHQVTQMGQEVILRCVPISNHLYFYWYRQILGQKVEFLVSFYNNEISEKSEIFDDQFSVERPDGSNFTLKIRSTKLEDSAMYFCASSEARGLAGFGELFFGEGSRLTVL.